This TCR beta chain was sequenced for a study of cytomegalovirus exposure and HLA in healthy donors. The CDR3 is 14 amino acids. V lost 5 bases and J lost 0, with 10 bases in between. Germline V lookup: CDR1 SGHTA, CDR2 FQGNSA. Generated by immunoSEQ multiplex PCR, the TCRdb table keeps only in-frame clones and is missing some. The sample contains about 98,000 clones, roughly 90% of which appear only once. The origin of this receptor is a man aged 18 to 30 in good health and CMV-seropositive. The chain carries TRBV7-2 and TRBJ1-1; no clear D. The sequencing sample was made of PBMCs. DNA for the CDR3: TGTGCCAGCAGCCTCAAATACATGAACACTGAAGCTTTCTTT. Amino acids: CASSLKYMNTEAFF.